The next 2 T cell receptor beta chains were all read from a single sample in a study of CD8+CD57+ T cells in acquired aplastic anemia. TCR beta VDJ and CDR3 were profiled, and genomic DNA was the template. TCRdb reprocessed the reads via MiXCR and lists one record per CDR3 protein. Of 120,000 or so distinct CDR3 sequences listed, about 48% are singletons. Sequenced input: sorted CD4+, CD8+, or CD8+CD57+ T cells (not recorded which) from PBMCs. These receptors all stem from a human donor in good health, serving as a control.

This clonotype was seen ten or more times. The CDR3 DNA reads as TGCAGTGCTAGAGAGGGACTGGGACGGGGAGAGACCCAGTACTTC. Encoded protein: CSAREGLGRGETQYF. This chain uses TRBV20-1 with TRBJ2-5, with a tentative D call TRBD2 (6 bases). The V end was cut by 0 bases, the J end by 4 bases, with 15 bases between. The CDR3 extends over 15 amino acids. The germline V gene has CDR1 DFQATT and CDR2 SNEGSKA (reference sequence).

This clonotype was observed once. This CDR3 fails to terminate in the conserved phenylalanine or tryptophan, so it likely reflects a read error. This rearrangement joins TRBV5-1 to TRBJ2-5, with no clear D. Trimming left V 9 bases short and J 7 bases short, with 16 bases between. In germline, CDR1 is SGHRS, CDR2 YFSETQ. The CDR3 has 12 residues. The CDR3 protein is CANSTEGATQYL. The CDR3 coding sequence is TGCGCCAACAGTACCGAAGGAGCGACCCAGTACCTC.